The 2 T cell receptor beta chains below come from one sample, sequenced in a study of beta chain features in type 1 diabetes. The isolated RNA, all of it, was reverse transcribed, so expressed TCRB transcripts were what got sequenced. The data were produced by immunoSEQ multiplex PCR, yet TCRdb's version contains in-frame clones alone and is incomplete. The sample carries hundreds of thousands of clones, roughly 12% recorded once. The sample was naive CD4+ T cells from blood. All receptors derive from a young man in good health.

The rearrangement uses TRBV30 and TRBJ1-1; maybe TRBD1 (5 bases). This CDR3 has 13 residues. Germline loops: CDR1 GTSNPN, CDR2 SVGIG (reference sequence). The ends were cut back, 3 bases at V and 6 bases at J, with 14 bases in the middle. As DNA, the CDR3 is TGTGCCTGGAGCGGGGGGAGGTGGGCTGAAGCTTTCTTT. Protein: CAWSGGRWAEAFF.

This sequence joins TRBV30 and TRBJ2-1; 10 positions match TRBD1. Germline CDR1 reads GTSNPN; CDR2 reads SVGIG (reference sequence). CDR3 length: 13 amino acids. V gave up 7 bases and J gave up 4 bases; unmatched junction bases: 4. The CDR3 here is CAYDRGPYNEQFF. CDR3 DNA: TGTGCCTACGACAGGGGGCCGTACAATGAGCAGTTCTTC.